The following is a T cell receptor (beta chain) sequence with its context. Using immunoSEQ multiplex PCR, the repertoire was profiled, and TCRdb retains in-frame clones only, with some absent. The sample contains about 70,000 clones, about 81% of which appear only once. This specimen belongs to a study of OX40 agonist ivuxolimab in advanced cancers. The source is an adult with an advanced solid tumor such as melanoma, head and neck, liver or kidney cancer. The sequencing here drew on CD4+ or CD8+ T cells sorted from blood, taken in a trial of the OX40 agonist ivuxolimab.

CDR3 region: CASSYSSVNTEAFF. DNA for the CDR3: TGTGCCAGCAGTTACTCGTCGGTTAACACTGAAGCTTTCTTT. The chain joins TRBV6-6 to TRBJ1-1; no clear D. The CDR3 has 14 amino acids. Looked up from germline, CDR1 is MNHNY and CDR2 is SVGAGI (reference sequence). Trimming removed 0 bases from V and 2 bases from J, with 7 bases in between.